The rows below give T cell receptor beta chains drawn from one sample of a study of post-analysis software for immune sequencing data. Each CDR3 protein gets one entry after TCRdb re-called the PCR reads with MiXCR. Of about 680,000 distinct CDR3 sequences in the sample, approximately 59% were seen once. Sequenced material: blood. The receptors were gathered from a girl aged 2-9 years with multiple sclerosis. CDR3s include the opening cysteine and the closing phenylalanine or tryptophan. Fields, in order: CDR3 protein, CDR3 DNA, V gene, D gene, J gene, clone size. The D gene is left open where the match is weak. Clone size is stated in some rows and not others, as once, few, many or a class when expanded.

CDR3: CASSLGGPGNEQFF
DNA: TGCGCCAGCAGCTTGGGGGGGCCGGGGAATGAGCAGTTCTTC
V: TRBV5-1
D: .
J: TRBJ2-1
size: .

CDR3: CSAGPQLAGGNEQYF
DNA: TGCAGTGCTGGGCCCCAACTAGCGGGAGGAAACGAGCAGTACTTC
V: TRBV20-1
D: TRBD2
J: TRBJ2-7
size: few

CDR3: CASSGTATPYGYTF
DNA: TGTGCCAGCTCCGGGACGGCCACTCCATATGGCTACACCTTC
V: TRBV12-3/TRBV12-4
D: .
J: TRBJ1-2
size: .

CDR3: CASSDTPSADTQYF
DNA: TGTGCCAGCAGTGACACTCCTAGCGCAGATACGCAGTATTTT
V: TRBV25-1
D: .
J: TRBJ2-3
size: few

CDR3: CASSFRTAVDTQYF
DNA: TGCGCCAGCAGCTTTAGGACGGCAGTGGATACGCAGTATTTT
V: TRBV5-1
D: .
J: TRBJ2-3
size: few

CDR3: CSVGFLGDSNQPQHF
DNA: TGCAGCGTTGGTTTTTTGGGCGATAGCAATCAGCCCCAGCATTTT
V: TRBV29-1
D: .
J: TRBJ1-5
size: .

CDR3: CASSLSGGLTQETQYF
DNA: TGCGCCAGCAGCTTGAGCGGGGGCCTAACCCAAGAGACCCAGTACTTC
V: TRBV5-1
D: TRBD2
J: TRBJ2-5
size: .

CDR3: CASSSRGGGPTQYF
DNA: TGTGCCAGCAGCTCCCGGGGGGGAGGTCCGACCCAGTACTTC
V: TRBV13
D: TRBD2
J: TRBJ2-5
size: few

CDR3: CSAGRRRLVDGYTF
DNA: TGCAGTGCTGGAAGACGTCGCTTAGTGGATGGCTACACCTTC
V: TRBV20-1
D: .
J: TRBJ1-2
size: .

CDR3: CSVDTGIQETQYF
DNA: TGCAGCGTTGATACTGGAATCCAAGAGACCCAGTACTTC
V: TRBV29-1
D: .
J: TRBJ2-5
size: few

CDR3: CASIRGIGYNEQFF
DNA: TGTGCCAGTATACGGGGGATCGGGTACAATGAGCAGTTCTTC
V: TRBV19
D: .
J: TRBJ2-1
size: .

CDR3: CASSQRQAWGPQHF
DNA: TGTGCCAGCAGCCAGAGACAGGCCTGGGGGCCCCAGCATTTT
V: TRBV7-2
D: .
J: TRBJ1-5
size: .

CDR3: CASSLGPYRGRAKNIQYF
DNA: TGTGCCAGCAGCTTAGGCCCCTACAGGGGAAGAGCCAAAAACATTCAGTACTTC
V: TRBV7-8
D: TRBD1
J: TRBJ2-4
size: few

CDR3: CASSPTGNNQPQHF
DNA: TGCGCCAGCAGCCCCACAGGGAACAATCAGCCCCAGCATTTT
V: TRBV10-2
D: .
J: TRBJ1-5
size: .

CDR3: CSGGLGHSEQFF
DNA: TGCAGCGGGGGCCTAGGACACAGTGAGCAGTTCTTC
V: TRBV29-1
D: .
J: TRBJ2-1
size: .

CDR3: CASSPVGTSGTDTRYF
DNA: TGTGCCAGCAGCCCCGTGGGGACTAGCGGCACAGATACGCGGTATTTT
V: TRBV4-2
D: TRBD2
J: TRBJ2-3
size: .

CDR3: CAWSAGSGYGYTF
DNA: TGTGCCTGGAGTGCAGGGAGCGGCTATGGCTACACCTTC
V: TRBV30
D: .
J: TRBJ1-2
size: once

CDR3: CSATVISGGGYGYTF
DNA: TGCAGTGCTACAGTTATTTCAGGGGGCGGCTATGGCTACACCTTC
V: TRBV20-1
D: TRBD1
J: TRBJ1-2
size: once

CDR3: CASSFSGGYEQYF
DNA: TGCGCCAGCAGCTTTTCAGGGGGCTACGAGCAGTACTTC
V: TRBV5-1
D: TRBD1
J: TRBJ2-7
size: few

CDR3: CASSQSLGVGAKNIQYF
DNA: TGTGCCAGCAGCCAGTCGCTGGGAGTGGGAGCCAAAAACATTCAGTACTTC
V: TRBV3-1
D: .
J: TRBJ2-4
size: once

CDR3: CSALSAGKGPPDTQYF
DNA: TGCAGTGCCCTAAGTGCCGGGAAGGGGCCGCCAGATACGCAGTATTTT
V: TRBV20-1
D: .
J: TRBJ2-3
size: .

CDR3: CASSSPELWASSKDEQFF
DNA: TGTGCCAGCAGCTCACCTGAGTTATGGGCTAGTAGTAAAGATGAGCAGTTCTTC
V: TRBV3-1
D: .
J: TRBJ2-1
size: once

CDR3: CASSRGQVTYEQYF
DNA: TGTGCCAGCAGCCGGGGACAGGTGACCTACGAGCAGTACTTC
V: TRBV13
D: TRBD1
J: TRBJ2-7
size: .

CDR3: CASSYPPSGGAVYVGNEQFF
DNA: TGTGCCAGCAGTTACCCACCTAGCGGGGGGGCCGTATACGTGGGTAATGAGCAGTTCTTC
V: TRBV6-5
D: TRBD2
J: TRBJ2-1
size: .

CDR3: CASSADRLRNTEAFF
DNA: TGTGCCAGCAGCGCCGACAGGCTAAGGAACACTGAAGCTTTCTTT
V: TRBV9
D: .
J: TRBJ1-1
size: .

CDR3: CASMYGVDNEQFF
DNA: TGCGCCAGCATGTATGGGGTGGACAATGAGCAGTTCTTC
V: TRBV5-1
D: .
J: TRBJ2-1
size: few

CDR3: CASSLGGSGSDEQFF
DNA: TGTGCCAGCAGCTTGGGAGGTAGCGGGAGCGATGAGCAGTTCTTC
V: TRBV5-4
D: TRBD2
J: TRBJ2-1
size: .

CDR3: CASSPGLIGSYNEQFF
DNA: TGTGCCAGCAGCCCGGGACTTATCGGCTCCTACAATGAGCAGTTCTTC
V: TRBV11-2
D: .
J: TRBJ2-1
size: .

CDR3: CASSHGAYEQYF
DNA: TGTGCCAGCAGCCACGGGGCCTACGAGCAGTACTTC
V: TRBV3-1
D: .
J: TRBJ2-7
size: .

CDR3: CSARDRDRDYGYTF
DNA: TGCAGTGCTAGAGATCGGGACAGGGACTATGGCTACACCTTC
V: TRBV20-1
D: TRBD1
J: TRBJ1-2
size: few

CDR3: CASSLTGVGTEAFF
DNA: TGCGCCAGCAGTTTGACCGGGGTTGGGACTGAAGCTTTCTTT
V: TRBV5-1
D: .
J: TRBJ1-1
size: .

CDR3: CASSVVVGDYGYTF
DNA: TGTGCCAGCAGCGTAGTCGTCGGCGACTATGGCTACACCTTC
V: TRBV9
D: .
J: TRBJ1-2
size: few

CDR3: CASNHLLSTGEGDEQFF
DNA: TGCGCCAGCAACCATCTTCTCTCAACAGGGGAGGGGGATGAGCAGTTCTTC
V: TRBV4-1
D: .
J: TRBJ2-1
size: few

CDR3: CAISFDGPRLAEIGTDTQYF
DNA: TGTGCCATCAGTTTCGACGGACCTCGACTAGCGGAGATCGGCACAGATACGCAGTATTTT
V: TRBV10-3
D: TRBD2
J: TRBJ2-3
size: .

CDR3: CASRPNKNPGYTF
DNA: TGTGCCAGCAGACCTAACAAGAATCCTGGCTACACCTTC
V: TRBV12-3/TRBV12-4
D: .
J: TRBJ1-2
size: .

CDR3: CASNLQGRSYEQYF
DNA: TGTGCCAGCAACCTACAGGGTCGCTCCTACGAGCAGTACTTC
V: TRBV12-3/TRBV12-4
D: .
J: TRBJ2-7
size: .

CDR3: CASSWGGQGDTQYF
DNA: TGTGCCAGCAGCTGGGGGGGACAGGGAGATACGCAGTATTTT
V: TRBV5-5
D: TRBD1
J: TRBJ2-3
size: few

CDR3: CASSLLAGTSWEQFF
DNA: TGTGCCAGCAGCTTACTAGCGGGAACGTCATGGGAGCAGTTCTTC
V: TRBV7-3
D: TRBD2
J: TRBJ2-1
size: few

CDR3: CASSYSMVDNEQFF
DNA: TGTGCCAGCAGTTACTCGATGGTTGACAATGAGCAGTTCTTC
V: TRBV6-5
D: .
J: TRBJ2-1
size: few

CDR3: CASSRLTSGNYNEQFF
DNA: TGTGCCAGCAGCCGCCTCACTAGCGGAAATTACAATGAGCAGTTCTTC
V: TRBV3-1
D: TRBD2
J: TRBJ2-1
size: .

CDR3: CASGLAKSRSGNTIYF
DNA: TGTGCTAGTGGTTTGGCGAAAAGTCGCTCTGGAAACACCATATATTTT
V: TRBV12-5
D: .
J: TRBJ1-3
size: .

CDR3: CATSRDRGTSSTDTQYF
DNA: TGTGCCACCAGCAGAGATCGAGGGACTTCCAGCACAGATACGCAGTATTTT
V: TRBV15
D: .
J: TRBJ2-3
size: .